This TCR beta chain was documented in a study of T cell changes during pregnancy in multiple sclerosis. Trimming removed 6 bases from V and 1 base from J; junction bases left unmatched: 3. This CDR3 is 13 amino acids long. Per germline, CDR1 SGDLS and CDR2 YYNGEE. The table came from immunoSEQ multiplex PCR; TCRdb's copy has only in-frame clones and leaves some out. In the table there are over 50,000 clones, roughly 89% of which are singletons. The sequenced material came from peripheral blood from another person, used as feeder cells. This clonotype was sampled from a human donor whose cells served as feeder cells for cultures in a pregnancy study. The chain combines TRBV9 with TRBJ1-1; 7 bases map to TRBD1. Written as DNA, the CDR3 is TGTGCCAGCATGGGACAGCCGAACACTGAAGCTTTCTTT. This sequence encodes CASMGQPNTEAFF.